The rows below give T cell receptor beta chains drawn from one sample of a study of T cell responses to AZD1222 COVID-19 vaccine. Sequencing used immunoSEQ multiplex PCR; TCRdb keeps in-frame clones, though not all of them. The table has more than 100,000 clones, about 90% seen once. The specimen was peripheral blood, collected on day 0 of AZD1222 vaccination. Every receptor here comes from an adult in good health. CDR3s include the opening cysteine and the closing phenylalanine or tryptophan. A D gene is named only where the DNA matches it firmly.

>NA|TRBJ1-2|TRBV29-1
CSVDGVGYGYTF
>NA|TRBJ2-7|TRBV7-9
CASSPSFPYEQYF
>NA|TRBJ2-5|TRBV3-1/TRBV3-2
CASTLGGGAQEETQYF
>TRBD1|TRBJ2-5|TRBV27
CASRDRFFQETQYF
>TRBD1|TRBJ1-1|TRBV13
CANMDRGHFNTEAFF
>NA|TRBJ2-1|TRBV24-1
CATSEEPDTGNEQFF
>NA|TRBJ1-6|TRBV4-1
CASSQVDLTGSPLHF
>TRBD1|TRBJ2-1|TRBV11-2
CASRSDRGGYNEQFF
>NA|TRBJ1-4|TRBV18
CASSRISGATNEKLFF
>TRBD1|TRBJ1-1|TRBV6-5
CASSYRRDRAAEAFF
>NA|TRBJ2-5|TRBV7-2
CASSLASAYRETQYF
>TRBD1|TRBJ2-5|TRBV5-6
CASSLGQLEFLSQETQYF
>NA|TRBJ1-1|TRBV9
CASSVESRGTEAFF
>TRBD2|TRBJ2-5|TRBV28
CASRTSGSGETQYF
>TRBD1|TRBJ2-7|TRBV6-1
CASSEGTGGHEQYF
>TRBD1|TRBJ2-5|TRBV7-9
CASSPRDRIFQETQYF
>NA|TRBJ1-5|TRBV7-9
CASSFDSNQPQHF
>NA|TRBJ1-2|TRBV19
CASSIGYGYTF
>TRBD2|TRBJ2-3|TRBV18
CASSPGLGADTQYF
>TRBD1|TRBJ2-2|TRBV29-1
CSVHGQGIPGELFF
>NA|TRBJ2-7|TRBV14
CASSQAPFYEQYF
>NA|TRBJ1-5|TRBV7-2
CASSFGQTNQPQHF
>TRBD1|TRBJ1-2|TRBV5-1
CASSLVGDSLGGYTF
>NA|TRBJ1-1|TRBV11-2
CASSLAVNTEAFF
>TRBD1|TRBJ2-5|TRBV29-1
CSVEDVGTGVETQYF
>NA|TRBJ1-2|TRBV19
CASSIDDRMIGYTF
>NA|TRBJ1-3|TRBV18
CASSPIGIGTGNTIYF
>NA|TRBJ1-6|TRBV5-1
CASSLWAQQNSPLHF
>NA|TRBJ1-1|TRBV9
CASSANGGPIDTEAFF